This T cell receptor beta chain is from a study of CD8+ T cells in alopecia areata. Study information: Treatment comprised oral tofacitinib, 5 to 10 mg twice daily, in treated patients.

Notes on this clone: The target antigen is unknown.

Treatment reported: oral pan-JAK inhibitor, 5-10 mg twice daily. Reverse transcribed after extraction, RNA yielded cDNA as the sequencing template. Only in-frame clones appear in the TCRdb table, and some are missing; sequencing was by immunoSEQ multiplex PCR. The sample lists some 100,000 clones; around 47% were seen once. CDR3 length: 14 amino acids. The V segment lost 5 bases and the J segment 7 bases; nucleotides outside the gene matches: 8. Germline loops: CDR1 SGHAT, CDR2 FQNNGV. Points from the study as a whole: Many expanded lesional clones persisted in scalp and blood during tofacitinib.

This material consisted of CD8+ T cells sorted from blood, taken at week 24, from a patient treated with tofacitinib. This rearrangement joins TRBV11-2 to TRBJ2-7; 10 bases line up with TRBD2. The TCR was taken from a human donor with alopecia areata. CDR3 bases: TGTGCCAGCAGCCCTTCCCAGCGGGAGGGAGAGCAGTACTTC. Its protein is CASSPSQREGEQYF.